The T cell receptor (beta chain) described here comes from a study of OX40 agonist ivuxolimab in advanced cancers. Study results and caveats: CD8+ T cells averaged more expanded clones than CD4+.

Between the trimmed V and J ends, which lost 4 bases and 3 bases, there was a span of 15 bases. Looked up from germline, CDR1 is LNHDA and CDR2 is SQIVND (reference sequence). The CDR3 consists of 16 residues. On this clone: Its antigen is as yet unknown.

The repertoire was sequenced with immunoSEQ multiplex PCR; TCRdb's copy has only in-frame clones and lacks some. This sample has tens of thousands of clones, with just under 85% found just once. This chain connects TRBV19 to TRBJ2-2; possible D gene TRBD1, 5 bases. This material consisted of CD4+ or CD8+ T cells sorted from blood, taken in a trial of the OX40 agonist ivuxolimab. The sequence came from an adult with an advanced solid tumor such as melanoma, head and neck, liver or kidney cancer. The CDR3: CASSKGVGVDTGELFF. The CDR3 nucleotides are TGTGCCAGTAGTAAAGGAGTAGGGGTGGACACCGGGGAGCTGTTTTTT.